What follows are 8 T cell receptor beta chains derived from one specimen sequenced in a study of T-cell reconstitution after alpha-beta-depleted transplantation in children. During its preparation, the TCRbeta library received unique molecular identifiers. Each CDR3 protein gets one entry after TCRdb re-called the PCR reads with MiXCR. The table records around 680,000 distinct CDR3 sequences, roughly 17% of them present only once. Specimen: PBMCs from the stem cell graft donor, collected from the stem cell graft. Every receptor here comes from a human donor who donated a stem cell graft to a child with acute myeloid leukemia.

There are many counts of this clonotype. V and J are TRBV5-1 and TRBJ2-3; D gene ambiguous. V gave up 4 bases and J gave up 2 bases, with 8 bases separating them. The CDR3 sequence is 13 residues long. Germline V lookup: CDR1 SGHRS, CDR2 YFSETQ. The CDR3 is CASSLDDTDTQYF. CDR3 DNA: TGCGCCAGCAGCCTGGATGACACAGATACGCAGTATTTT.

This clonotype was detected ten times or more. The CDR3 protein is CSAREAGGPLINEQFF. DNA of the CDR3: TGCAGTGCTAGAGAGGCGGGGGGGCCGCTTATTAATGAGCAGTTCTTC. The chain has TRBV20-1 and TRBJ2-1; 9 bases match TRBD2. V lost 0 bases, J lost 7 bases, and 10 bases stayed unmatched. Looked up from germline, CDR1 is DFQATT and CDR2 is SNEGSKA (reference sequence). CDR3 length: 16 amino acids.

This clonotype was detected only a few times. This chain uses TRBV30 with TRBJ1-1; D not resolved. Between the trimmed V and J ends, which lost 4 bases and 1 base, there was a span of 10 bases. The CDR3 has 13 amino acids. CDR1 and CDR2 from the germline V gene are GTSNPN and SVGIG (reference sequence). The CDR3 is CAWMIGRNTEAFF. The CDR3 DNA reads TGTGCCTGGATGATAGGACGGAACACTGAAGCTTTCTTT.

This clonotype was counted only a few times. J is TRBJ1-2 and V is TRBV29-1; no firm D call. The CDR3 spans 13 residues. Looked up from germline, CDR1 is SQVTM and CDR2 is ANQGSEA. With 6 bases removed from V and 2 bases from J, the gap between germline ends came to 13 bases. DNA of the CDR3: TGCAGCGTCCACCGGACGGAGAACTATGGCTACACCTTC. It codes for CSVHRTENYGYTF.

This clonotype was found once. This may come from a read error, since a much larger clone is one base off. The chain has TRBV20-1 and TRBJ2-2; D not certain. The CDR3 runs 14 residues. The germline V gene has CDR1 DFQATT and CDR2 SNEGSKA (reference sequence). Trimming stripped 0 bases from V and 4 bases from J, with 9 bases between. The CDR3 DNA follows: TGCAGTGCTAGAGATCCAGTGGGCACCGGGGAGCTGTTTTTT. Protein product: CSARDPVGTGELFF.

This clonotype came up many times. CDR3 region: CASSLGQIFTDTQYF. CDR3 nucleotides: TGTGCCAGCAGTCTAGGACAGATATTCACAGATACGCAGTATTTT. The V call is TRBV12-3 or TRBV12-4, the J call TRBJ2-3; the D gene is possibly TRBD1 (6 bases). The V end lost 5 bases, the J end lost 2 bases, and 14 bases lay between the germline ends. The CDR3 totals 15 residues.

This clonotype has just a few counts. The rearrangement joins TRBV11-2 to TRBJ2-2; TRBD1 matches at 10 bases. Germline V gene lookup returns CDR1 SGHAT and CDR2 FQNNGV. The J segment lost 2 bases and the V segment lost 5 bases, leaving 8 bases of the junction unmatched. This CDR3 region has 17 residues. The chain's CDR3 is CASSQDRGRFNTGELFF. DNA for the CDR3: TGTGCCAGCAGCCAGGACAGGGGGAGGTTTAACACCGGGGAGCTGTTTTTT.

This clonotype was picked up a small number of times. The rearrangement joins TRBV20-1 to TRBJ1-1, with 8 nucleotides matching TRBD1. V was clipped by 1 base and J by 0 bases; unmatched bases: 10. The CDR3 sequence is 17 residues long. In germline, CDR1 is DFQATT, CDR2 SNEGSKA (reference sequence). CDR3 sequence (DNA): TGCAGTGCTAGAGGGATTCCGGGACAGGCGATGAACACTGAAGCTTTCTTT. Amino acid sequence: CSARGIPGQAMNTEAFF.